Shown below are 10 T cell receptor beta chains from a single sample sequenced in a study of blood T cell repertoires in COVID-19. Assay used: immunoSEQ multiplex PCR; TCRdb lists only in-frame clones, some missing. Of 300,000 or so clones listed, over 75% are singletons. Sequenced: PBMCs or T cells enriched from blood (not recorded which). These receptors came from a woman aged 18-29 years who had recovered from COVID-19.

For the CDR3, the DNA is TGTGCCTGGACTCCCCTGGGGGGGGGCACTGAAGCTTTCTTT. This encodes CAWTPLGGGTEAFF. V gene TRBV30 combines with J gene TRBJ1-1; tentatively, D is TRBD1 (5 bases). The length of the CDR3 is 14 residues. V lost 4 bases to trimming and J lost 4 bases, with 16 bases between them. Germline V gene sequence: CDR1 GTSNPN, CDR2 SVGIG (reference sequence). The variable domain in full, completed from reference TRBV30 and TRBJ1-1, reads SQTIHQWPATLVQPVGSPLSLECTVEGTSNPNLYWYRQAAGRGLQLLFYSVGIGQISSEVPQNLSASRPQDRQFILSSKKLLLSDSGFYLCAWTPLGGGTEAFFGQGTRLTVV.

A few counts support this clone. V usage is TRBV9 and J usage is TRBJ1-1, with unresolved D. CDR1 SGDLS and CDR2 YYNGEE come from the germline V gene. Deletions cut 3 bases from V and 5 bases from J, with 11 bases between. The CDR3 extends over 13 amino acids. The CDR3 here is CASSALIWTEAFF. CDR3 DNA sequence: TGTGCCAGCAGCGCACTTATTTGGACTGAAGCTTTCTTT.

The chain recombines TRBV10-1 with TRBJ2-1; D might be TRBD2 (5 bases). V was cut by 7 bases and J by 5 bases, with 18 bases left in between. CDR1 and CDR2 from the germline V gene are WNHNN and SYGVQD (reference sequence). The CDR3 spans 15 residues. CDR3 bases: TGCGCCAGCACCCCGGACTTGAACCCCCACAATGAGCAGTTCTTC. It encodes CASTPDLNPHNEQFF.

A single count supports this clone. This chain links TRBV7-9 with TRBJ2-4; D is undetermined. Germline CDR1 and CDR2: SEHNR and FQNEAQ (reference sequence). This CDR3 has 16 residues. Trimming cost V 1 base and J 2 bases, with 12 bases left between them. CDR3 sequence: CASSLGTAIPKNIQYF. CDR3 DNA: TGTGCCAGCAGCTTAGGAACAGCAATACCCAAAAACATTCAGTACTTC.

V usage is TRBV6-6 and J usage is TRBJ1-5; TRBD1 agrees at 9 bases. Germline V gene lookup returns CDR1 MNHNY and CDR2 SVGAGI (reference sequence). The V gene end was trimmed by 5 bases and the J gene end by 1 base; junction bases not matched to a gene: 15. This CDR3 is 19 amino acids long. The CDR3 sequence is CASSPLRDRGIKSNQPQHF. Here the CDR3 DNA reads TGTGCCAGCAGTCCCCTTCGAGACAGGGGGATTAAGAGCAATCAGCCCCAGCATTTT.

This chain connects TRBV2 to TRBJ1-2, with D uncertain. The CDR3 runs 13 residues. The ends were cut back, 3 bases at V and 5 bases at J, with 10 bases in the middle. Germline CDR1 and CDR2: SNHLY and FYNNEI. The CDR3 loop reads CASSEAVRYGYTF. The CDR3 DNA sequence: TGTGCCAGCAGTGAGGCGGTGAGGTATGGCTACACCTTC.

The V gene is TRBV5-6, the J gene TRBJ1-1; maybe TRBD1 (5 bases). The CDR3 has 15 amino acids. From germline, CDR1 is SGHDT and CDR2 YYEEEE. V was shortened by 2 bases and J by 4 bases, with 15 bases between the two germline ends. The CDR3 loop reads CASSLRSRGGTEAFF. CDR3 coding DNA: TGTGCCAGCAGCTTAAGAAGTCGGGGGGGCACTGAAGCTTTCTTT.

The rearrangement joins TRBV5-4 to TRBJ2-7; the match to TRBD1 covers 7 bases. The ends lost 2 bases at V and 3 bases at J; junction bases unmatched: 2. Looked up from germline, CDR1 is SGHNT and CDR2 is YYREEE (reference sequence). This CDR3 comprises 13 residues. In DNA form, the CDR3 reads TGTGCCAGCAGCTTACAGGGGAACTACGAGCAGTACTTC. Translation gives CASSLQGNYEQYF.

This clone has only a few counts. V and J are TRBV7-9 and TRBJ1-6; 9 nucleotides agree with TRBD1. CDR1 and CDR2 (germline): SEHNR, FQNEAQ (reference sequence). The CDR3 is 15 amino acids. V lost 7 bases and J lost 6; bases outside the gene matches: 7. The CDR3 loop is CASTVGQGLNSPLHF. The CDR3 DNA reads TGTGCCAGCACCGTGGGACAGGGTCTTAATTCACCCCTCCACTTT. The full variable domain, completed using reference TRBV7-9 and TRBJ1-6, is DTGVSQNPRHKITKRGQNVTFRCDPISEHNRLYWYRQTLGQGPEFLTYFQNEAQLEKSRLLSDRFSAERPKGSFSTLEIQRTEQGDSAMYLCASTVGQGLNSPLHFGNGTRLTVT.

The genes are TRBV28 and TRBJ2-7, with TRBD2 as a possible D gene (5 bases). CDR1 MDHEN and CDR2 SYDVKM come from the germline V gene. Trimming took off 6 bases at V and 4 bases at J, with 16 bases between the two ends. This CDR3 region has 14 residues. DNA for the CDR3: TGTGCCAGCAGCCCTTATCCGGGGTCGTACGAGCAGTACTTC. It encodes CASSPYPGSYEQYF.